This TCR beta chain was retrieved from a study of T-cell reconstitution after alpha-beta-depleted transplantation in children. CDR1 is DFQATT, CDR2 SNEGSKA, per germline (reference sequence). CDR3 length equals 16 residues. V shed 2 bases, J shed 8 bases, and the junction held 14 bases outside the gene matches. Preparation of the TCRbeta library involved a method that used unique molecular identifiers. A single record per CDR3 protein comes from TCRdb applying MiXCR to the PCR reads. The sample has 350,000 to 500,000 distinct CDR3 sequences, 43% seen once. The chain couples TRBV20-1 to TRBJ2-3; 9 nucleotides agree with TRBD1. This TCR was sampled from a girl aged 2-10 years with aplastic anemia, due to receive a stem cell transplant. The source was PBMCs, collected before TCRalphabeta/CD19-depleted stem cell transplant. The CDR3: CSARNSPGQGRVTQYF. The CDR3 DNA reads as TGCAGTGCTAGAAATTCCCCGGGACAGGGCCGAGTTACGCAGTATTTT.